Here is one TCR beta chain with its context. Its specificity is not known. This entry belongs to a study of cytotoxic CD8 clonotypes in ibrutinib-treated CLL. V lost 7 bases, J lost 5 bases, and 8 bases stayed unmatched. Per germline, CDR1 SQVTM and CDR2 ANQGSEA. This CDR3 is 12 amino acids long. Study observations and caveats: Circulating CD8+ T-cell counts were tracked by baseline clonality, which exceeded that of age-matched healthy donors.

Only in-frame clones appear in the TCRdb table, and some are missing; sequencing was by immunoSEQ multiplex PCR. This table has 68,000 or so clones, 68% appearing once. This clonotype was obtained from a human donor with chronic lymphocytic leukemia. This sequence joins TRBV29-1 and TRBJ2-7; 7 nucleotides line up with TRBD1. Sequences were derived from PBMCs, sampled after 12 months of ibrutinib treatment. The CDR3 is CSESRGIHEQYF. The CDR3 DNA is TGCAGCGAGAGCAGGGGGATCCACGAGCAGTACTTC.